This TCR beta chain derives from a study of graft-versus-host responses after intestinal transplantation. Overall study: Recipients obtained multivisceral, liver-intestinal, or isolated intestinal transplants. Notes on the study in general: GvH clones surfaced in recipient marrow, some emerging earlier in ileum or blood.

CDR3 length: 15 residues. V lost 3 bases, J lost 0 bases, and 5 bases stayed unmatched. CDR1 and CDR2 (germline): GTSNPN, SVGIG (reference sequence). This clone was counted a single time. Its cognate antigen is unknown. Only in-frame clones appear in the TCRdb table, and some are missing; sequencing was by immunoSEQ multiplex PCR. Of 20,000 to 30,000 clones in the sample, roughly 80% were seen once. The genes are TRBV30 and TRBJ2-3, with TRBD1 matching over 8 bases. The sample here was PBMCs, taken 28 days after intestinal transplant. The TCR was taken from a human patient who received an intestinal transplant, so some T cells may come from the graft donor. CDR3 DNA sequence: TGTGCCTGGAGCGCAGGGGGCCGTAGCACAGATACGCAGTATTTT. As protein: CAWSAGGRSTDTQYF.